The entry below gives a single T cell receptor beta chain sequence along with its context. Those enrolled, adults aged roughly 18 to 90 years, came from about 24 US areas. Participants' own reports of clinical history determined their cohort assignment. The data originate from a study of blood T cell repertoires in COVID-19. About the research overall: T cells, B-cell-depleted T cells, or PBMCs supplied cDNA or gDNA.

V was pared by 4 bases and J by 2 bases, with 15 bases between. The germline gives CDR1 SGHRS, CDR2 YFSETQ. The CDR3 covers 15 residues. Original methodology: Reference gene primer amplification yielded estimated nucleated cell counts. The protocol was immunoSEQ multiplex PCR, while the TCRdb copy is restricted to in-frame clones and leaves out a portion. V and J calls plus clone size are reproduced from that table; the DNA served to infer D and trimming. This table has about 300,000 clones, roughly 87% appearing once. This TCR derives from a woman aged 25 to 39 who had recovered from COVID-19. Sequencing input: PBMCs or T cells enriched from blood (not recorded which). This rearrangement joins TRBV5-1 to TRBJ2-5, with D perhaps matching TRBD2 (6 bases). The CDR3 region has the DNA TGCGCCAGCAGCAGTGGCGGGACTCTGCAAGAGACCCAGTACTTC. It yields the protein CASSSGGTLQETQYF.